This T cell receptor (beta chain) comes out of a study of cytomegalovirus exposure and HLA in healthy donors. Broader study findings: The authors later linked a missense DCLRE1C variant to TCR beta V- and J-gene trimming.

As regards this clone: The antigen is undetermined.

Germline V CDR1 and CDR2: SGHNT, YYREEE (reference sequence). Between the trimmed V and J ends, which lost 0 bases and 7 bases, there was a span of 10 bases. This CDR3 has 14 residues. PCR primers comprised 60 Vbeta and 13 Jbeta primers. Some clones are missing from TCRdb's copy, which holds only in-frame ones; the method was immunoSEQ multiplex PCR. This table has around 190,000 clones, roughly 82% appearing once. This clonotype was obtained from a woman aged 45-65 years in good health and CMV-seronegative. The chain has TRBV5-4 and TRBJ2-2; D call uncertain. Sequencing was carried out using PBMCs. The CDR3 is CASSLGPENGELFF. In DNA, the CDR3 is TGTGCCAGCAGCTTGGGGCCGGAGAACGGGGAGCTGTTTTTT.